This T cell receptor beta chain appears in the sequencing data of a study of blood T cell repertoires in COVID-19. The CDR3 consists of 14 residues. The germline gives CDR1 SGHRS, CDR2 YFSETQ. J gave up 2 bases and V 6 bases, and 4 bases lay outside the gene matches. Assay: immunoSEQ multiplex PCR; the TCRdb copy retains only in-frame clones and omits some. The top ten hold approximately 3.6% of the sample, which has under 200,000 clones, around 80% seen once. The J gene is TRBJ2-3, the V gene TRBV5-1; 9 bases align to TRBD2. Source material: PBMCs or T cells enriched from blood (not recorded which). The clonotype originates from a woman in her fifties or sixties who had recovered from COVID-19. CDR3 DNA sequence: TGCGCCAGCAAAGCGGGGGGACCCACAGATACGCAGTATTTT. Its protein product is CASKAGGPTDTQYF. The variable domain in full, with the rest retrieved from reference TRBV5-1 and TRBJ2-3, is KAGVTQTPRYLIKTRGQQVTLSCSPISGHRSVSWYQQTPGQGLQFLFEYFSETQRNKGNFPGRFSGRQFSNSRSEMNVSTLELGDSALYLCASKAGGPTDTQYFGPGTRLTVL.